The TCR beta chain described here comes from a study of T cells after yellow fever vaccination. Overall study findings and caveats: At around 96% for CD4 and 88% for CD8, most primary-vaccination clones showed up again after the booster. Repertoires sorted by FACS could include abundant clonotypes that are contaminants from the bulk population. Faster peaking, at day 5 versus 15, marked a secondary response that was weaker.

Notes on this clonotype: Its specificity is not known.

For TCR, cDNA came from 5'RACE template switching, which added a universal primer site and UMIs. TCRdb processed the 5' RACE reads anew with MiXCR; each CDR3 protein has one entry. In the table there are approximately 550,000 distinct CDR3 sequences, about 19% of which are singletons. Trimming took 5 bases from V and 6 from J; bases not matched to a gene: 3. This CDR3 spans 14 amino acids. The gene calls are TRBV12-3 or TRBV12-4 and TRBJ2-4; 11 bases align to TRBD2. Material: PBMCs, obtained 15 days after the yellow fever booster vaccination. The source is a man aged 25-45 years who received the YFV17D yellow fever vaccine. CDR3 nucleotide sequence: TGTGCCAGCAGTGCTACTAGCGGGAGAAACATTCAGTACTTC. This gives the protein CASSATSGRNIQYF.